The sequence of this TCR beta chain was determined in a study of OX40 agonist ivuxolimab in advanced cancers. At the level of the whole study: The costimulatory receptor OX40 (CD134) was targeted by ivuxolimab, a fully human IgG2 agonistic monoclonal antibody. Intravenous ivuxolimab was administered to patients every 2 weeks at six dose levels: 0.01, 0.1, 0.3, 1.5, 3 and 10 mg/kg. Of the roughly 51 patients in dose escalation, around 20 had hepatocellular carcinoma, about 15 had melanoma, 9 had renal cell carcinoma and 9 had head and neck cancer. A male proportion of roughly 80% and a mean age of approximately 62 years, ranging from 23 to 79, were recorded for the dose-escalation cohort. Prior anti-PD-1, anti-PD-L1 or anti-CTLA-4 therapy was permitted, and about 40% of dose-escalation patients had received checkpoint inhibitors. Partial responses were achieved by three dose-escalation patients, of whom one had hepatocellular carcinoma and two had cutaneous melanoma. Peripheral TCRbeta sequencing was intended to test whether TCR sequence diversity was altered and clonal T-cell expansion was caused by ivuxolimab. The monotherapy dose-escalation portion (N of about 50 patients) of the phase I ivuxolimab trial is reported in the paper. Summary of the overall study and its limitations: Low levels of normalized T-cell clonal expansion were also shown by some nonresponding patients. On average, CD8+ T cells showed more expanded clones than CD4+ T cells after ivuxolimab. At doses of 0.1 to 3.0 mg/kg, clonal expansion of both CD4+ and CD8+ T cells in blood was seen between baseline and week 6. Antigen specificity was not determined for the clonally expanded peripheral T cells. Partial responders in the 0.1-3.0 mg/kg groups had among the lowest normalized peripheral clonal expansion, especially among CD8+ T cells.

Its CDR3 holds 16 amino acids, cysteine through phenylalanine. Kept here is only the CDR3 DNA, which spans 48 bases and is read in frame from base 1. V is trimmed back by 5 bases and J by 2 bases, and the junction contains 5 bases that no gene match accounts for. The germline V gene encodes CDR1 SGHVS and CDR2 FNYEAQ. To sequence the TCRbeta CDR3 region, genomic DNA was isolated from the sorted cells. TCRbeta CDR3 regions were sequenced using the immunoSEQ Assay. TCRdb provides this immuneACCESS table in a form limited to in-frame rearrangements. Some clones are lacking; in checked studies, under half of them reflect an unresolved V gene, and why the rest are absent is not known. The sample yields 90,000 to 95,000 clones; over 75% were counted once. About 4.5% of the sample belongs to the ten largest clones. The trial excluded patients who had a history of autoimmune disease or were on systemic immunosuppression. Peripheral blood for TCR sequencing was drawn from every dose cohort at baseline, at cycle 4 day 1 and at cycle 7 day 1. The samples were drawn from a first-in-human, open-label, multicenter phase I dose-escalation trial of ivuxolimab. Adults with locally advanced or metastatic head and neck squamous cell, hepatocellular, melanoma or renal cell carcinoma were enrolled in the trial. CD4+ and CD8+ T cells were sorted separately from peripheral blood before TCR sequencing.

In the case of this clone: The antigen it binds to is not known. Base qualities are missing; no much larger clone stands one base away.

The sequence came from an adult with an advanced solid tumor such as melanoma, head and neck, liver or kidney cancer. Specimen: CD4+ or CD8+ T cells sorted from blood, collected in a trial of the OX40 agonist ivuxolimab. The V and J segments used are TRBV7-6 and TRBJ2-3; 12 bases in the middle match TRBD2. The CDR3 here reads CASSLRTSGVTDTQYF. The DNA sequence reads TGTGCCAGCAGCCTTCGGACTAGCGGGGTCACAGATACGCAGTATTTT.